This T cell receptor beta chain was sequenced in a study of blood T cell repertoires in COVID-19. About the study: Some COVID-19 samples were acute and others convalescent; all came from the United States, Italy and Spain.

As originally analysed: Counts of nucleated cells, estimated from reference gene primer amplification, were obtained. Profiling relied on immunoSEQ multiplex PCR, and the TCRdb table lists in-frame clones only, not all of them. The V and J calls and clone size are taken from that table; D and trimming were inferred from the DNA. The sample comprises 260,000 or so clones, 70% to 90% of which are singletons, and 0.95% to 1.5% rests with the top ten. Germline V gene data show CDR1 as SGHTA and CDR2 as FQGNSA. The CDR3 consists of 15 residues. The trim removed 3 bases at V and 8 bases at J, leaving 7 bases unmatched. The cohort comprised adults aged about 18 to 100 years residing in 20 to 30 US areas. Each participant's cohort was designated according to participant-reported clinical history.

This clonotype was obtained from a woman aged 40 to 50 with acute COVID-19. This chain connects TRBV7-2 to TRBJ2-1, with 10 bases fitting TRBD2. The sample consisted of PBMCs or T cells enriched from blood (not recorded which). CDR3 coding DNA: TGTGCCAGCAGCTTCGGGCTAGCGGGAGATTATGAGCAGTTCTTC. This translates into CASSFGLAGDYEQFF. Based on the CDR3 plus reference TRBV7-2 and TRBJ2-1, the full variable domain is GAGVSQSPSNKVTEKGKDVELRCDPISGHTALYWYRQSLGQGLEFLIYFQGNSAPDKSGLPSDRFSAERTGGSVSTLTIQRTQQEDSAVYLCASSFGLAGDYEQFFGPGTRLTVL.